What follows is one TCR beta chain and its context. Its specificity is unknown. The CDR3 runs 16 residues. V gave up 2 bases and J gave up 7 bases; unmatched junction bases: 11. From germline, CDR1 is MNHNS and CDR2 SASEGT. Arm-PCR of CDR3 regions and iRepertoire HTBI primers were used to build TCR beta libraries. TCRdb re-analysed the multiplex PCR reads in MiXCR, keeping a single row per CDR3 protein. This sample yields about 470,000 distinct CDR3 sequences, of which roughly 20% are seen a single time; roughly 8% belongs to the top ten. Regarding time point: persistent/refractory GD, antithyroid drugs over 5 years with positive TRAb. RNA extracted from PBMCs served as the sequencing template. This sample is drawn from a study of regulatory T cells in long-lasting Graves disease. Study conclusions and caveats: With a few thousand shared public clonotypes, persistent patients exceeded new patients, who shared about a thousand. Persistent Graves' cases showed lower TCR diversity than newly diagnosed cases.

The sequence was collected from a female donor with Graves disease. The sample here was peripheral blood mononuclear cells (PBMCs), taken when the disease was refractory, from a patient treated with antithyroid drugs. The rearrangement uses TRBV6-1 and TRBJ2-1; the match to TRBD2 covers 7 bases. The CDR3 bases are TGTGCCAGCAGTGAAAGTGCGGGAGCGAGCGTGAATGAGCAGTTCTTC. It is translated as CASSESAGASVNEQFF.